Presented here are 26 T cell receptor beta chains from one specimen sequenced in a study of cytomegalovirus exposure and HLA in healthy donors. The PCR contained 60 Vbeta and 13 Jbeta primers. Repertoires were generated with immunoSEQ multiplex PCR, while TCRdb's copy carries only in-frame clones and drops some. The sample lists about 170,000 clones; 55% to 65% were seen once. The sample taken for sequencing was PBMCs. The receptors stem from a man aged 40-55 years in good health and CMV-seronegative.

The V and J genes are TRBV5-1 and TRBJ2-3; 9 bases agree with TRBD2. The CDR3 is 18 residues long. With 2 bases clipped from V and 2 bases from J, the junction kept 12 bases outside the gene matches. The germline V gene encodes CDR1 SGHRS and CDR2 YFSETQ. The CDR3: CASSLISPRGGDTDTQYF. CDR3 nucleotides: TGCGCCAGCAGCTTAATATCCCCTCGCGGGGGGGACACAGATACGCAGTATTTT.

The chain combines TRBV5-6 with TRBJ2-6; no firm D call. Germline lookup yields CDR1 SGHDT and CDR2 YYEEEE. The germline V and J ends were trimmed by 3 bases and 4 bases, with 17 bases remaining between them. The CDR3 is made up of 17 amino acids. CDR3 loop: CASSSPGSVPGANVLTF. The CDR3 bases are TGTGCCAGCAGCTCCCCGGGTTCGGTTCCCGGGGCCAACGTCCTGACTTTC.

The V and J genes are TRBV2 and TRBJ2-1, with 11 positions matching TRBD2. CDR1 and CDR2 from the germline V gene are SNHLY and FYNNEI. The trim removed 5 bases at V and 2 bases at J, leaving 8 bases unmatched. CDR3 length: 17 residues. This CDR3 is CASSPLRTSGPYNEQFF. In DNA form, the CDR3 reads TGTGCCAGCAGTCCACTTAGGACTAGCGGGCCCTACAATGAGCAGTTCTTC. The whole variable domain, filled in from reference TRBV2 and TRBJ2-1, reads EPEVTQTPSHQVTQMGQEVILRCVPISNHLYFYWYRQILGQKVEFLVSFYNNEISEKSEIFDDQFSVERPDGSNFTLKIRSTKLEDSAMYFCASSPLRTSGPYNEQFFGPGTRLTVL.

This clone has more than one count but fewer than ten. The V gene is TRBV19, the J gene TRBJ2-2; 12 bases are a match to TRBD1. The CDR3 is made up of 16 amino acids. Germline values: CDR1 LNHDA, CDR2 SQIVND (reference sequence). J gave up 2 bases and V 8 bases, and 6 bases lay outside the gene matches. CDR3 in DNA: TGTGCCAGTCACCGGGACAGGGGGCCAAACACCGGGGAGCTGTTTTTT. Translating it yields CASHRDRGPNTGELFF.

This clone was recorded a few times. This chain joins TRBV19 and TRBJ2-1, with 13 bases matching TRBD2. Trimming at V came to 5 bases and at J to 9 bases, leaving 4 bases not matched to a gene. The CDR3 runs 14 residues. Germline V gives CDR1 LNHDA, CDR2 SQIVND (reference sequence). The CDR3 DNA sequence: TGTGCCAGTAGTGAGACTAGCGGGGGGATTGAGCAGTTCTTC. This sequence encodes CASSETSGGIEQFF. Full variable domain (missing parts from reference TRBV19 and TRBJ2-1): DGGITQSPKYLFRKEGQNVTLSCEQNLNHDAMYWYRQDPGQGLRLIYYSQIVNDFQKGDIAEGYSVSREKKESFPLTVTSAQKNPTAFYLCASSETSGGIEQFFGPGTRLTVL.

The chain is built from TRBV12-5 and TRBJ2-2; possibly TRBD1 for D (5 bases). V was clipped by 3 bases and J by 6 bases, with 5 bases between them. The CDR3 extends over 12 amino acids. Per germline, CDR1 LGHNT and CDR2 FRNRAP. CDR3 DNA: TGTGCTAGTGGTTTAGGGGCCGGGGAGCTGTTTTTT. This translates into CASGLGAGELFF. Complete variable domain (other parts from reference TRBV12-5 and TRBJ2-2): DARVTQTPRHKVTEMGQEVTMRCQPILGHNTVFWYRQTMMQGLELLAYFRNRAPLDDSGMPKDRFSAEMPDATLATLKIQPSEPRDSAVYFCASGLGAGELFFGEGSRLTVL.

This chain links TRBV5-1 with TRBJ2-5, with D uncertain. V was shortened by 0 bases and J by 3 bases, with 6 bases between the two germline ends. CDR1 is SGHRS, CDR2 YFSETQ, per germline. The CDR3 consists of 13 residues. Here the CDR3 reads CASSLAQEETQYF. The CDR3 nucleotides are TGCGCCAGCAGCTTGGCGCAGGAAGAGACCCAGTACTTC.

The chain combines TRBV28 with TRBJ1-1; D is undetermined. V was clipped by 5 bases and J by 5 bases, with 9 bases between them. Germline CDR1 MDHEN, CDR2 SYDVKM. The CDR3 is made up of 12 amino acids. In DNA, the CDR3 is TGTGCCAGCAGTCCCCGGTGGACTGAAGCTTTCTTT. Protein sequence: CASSPRWTEAFF.

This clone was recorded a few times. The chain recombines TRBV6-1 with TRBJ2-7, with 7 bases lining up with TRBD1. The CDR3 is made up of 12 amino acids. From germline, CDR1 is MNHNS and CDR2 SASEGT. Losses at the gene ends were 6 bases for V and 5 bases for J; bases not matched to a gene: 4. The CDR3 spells CASRVTGDEQYF. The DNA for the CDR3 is TGTGCCAGCAGGGTTACAGGGGACGAGCAGTACTTC.

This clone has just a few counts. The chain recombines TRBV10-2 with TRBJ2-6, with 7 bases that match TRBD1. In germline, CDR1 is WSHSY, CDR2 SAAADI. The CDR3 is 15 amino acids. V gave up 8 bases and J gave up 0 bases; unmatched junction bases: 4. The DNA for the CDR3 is TGCGCCAGCTCCGGGACAGACTCTGGGGCCAACGTCCTGACTTTC. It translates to CASSGTDSGANVLTF.

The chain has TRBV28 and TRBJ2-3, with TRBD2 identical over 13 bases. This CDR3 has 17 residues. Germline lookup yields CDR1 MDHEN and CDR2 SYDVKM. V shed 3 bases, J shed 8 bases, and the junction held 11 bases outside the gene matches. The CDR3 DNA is TGTGCCAGCAGTTTGGAAACTAGCGGGGGGGCCTGGGGTACGCAGTATTTT. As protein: CASSLETSGGAWGTQYF.

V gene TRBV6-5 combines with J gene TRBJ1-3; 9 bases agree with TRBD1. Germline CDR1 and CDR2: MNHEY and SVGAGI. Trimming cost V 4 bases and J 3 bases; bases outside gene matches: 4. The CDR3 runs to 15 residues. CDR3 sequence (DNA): TGTGCCAGCAGTTCCGGGGACAGGGTTGGAAACACCATATATTTT. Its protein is CASSSGDRVGNTIYF.

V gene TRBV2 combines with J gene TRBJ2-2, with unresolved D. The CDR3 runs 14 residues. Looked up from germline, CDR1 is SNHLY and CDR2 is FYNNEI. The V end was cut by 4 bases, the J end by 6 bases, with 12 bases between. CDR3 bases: TGTGCCAGCAGTGGTTTATTCGTCTCCGGGGAGCTGTTTTTT. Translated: CASSGLFVSGELFF.

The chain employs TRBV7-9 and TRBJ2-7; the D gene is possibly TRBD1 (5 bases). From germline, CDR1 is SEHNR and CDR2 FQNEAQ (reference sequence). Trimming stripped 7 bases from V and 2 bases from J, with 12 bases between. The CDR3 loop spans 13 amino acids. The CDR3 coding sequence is TGTGCCAGCACCACGACAGAAACCTACGAGCAGTACTTC. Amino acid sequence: CASTTTETYEQYF.

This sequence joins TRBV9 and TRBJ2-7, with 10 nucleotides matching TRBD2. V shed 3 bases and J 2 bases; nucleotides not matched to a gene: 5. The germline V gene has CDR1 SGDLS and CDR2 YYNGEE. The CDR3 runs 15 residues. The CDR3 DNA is TGTGCCAGCAGCGCCGGACTAGCGGTTCCCTACGAGCAGTACTTC. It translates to CASSAGLAVPYEQYF.

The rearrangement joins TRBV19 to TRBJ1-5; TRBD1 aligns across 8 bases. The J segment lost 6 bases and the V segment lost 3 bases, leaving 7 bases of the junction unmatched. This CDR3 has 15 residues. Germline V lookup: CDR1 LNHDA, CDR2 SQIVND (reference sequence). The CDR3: CASSIGQGAGQPQHF. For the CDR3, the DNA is TGTGCCAGTAGTATTGGTCAGGGGGCGGGTCAGCCCCAGCATTTT.

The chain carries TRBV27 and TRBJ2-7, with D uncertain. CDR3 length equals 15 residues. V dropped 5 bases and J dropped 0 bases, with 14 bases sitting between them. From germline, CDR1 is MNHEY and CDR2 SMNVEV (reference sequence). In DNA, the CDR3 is TGTGCCAGCAGTCCCCGACATACGAGCTCCTACGAGCAGTACTTC. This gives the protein CASSPRHTSSYEQYF.

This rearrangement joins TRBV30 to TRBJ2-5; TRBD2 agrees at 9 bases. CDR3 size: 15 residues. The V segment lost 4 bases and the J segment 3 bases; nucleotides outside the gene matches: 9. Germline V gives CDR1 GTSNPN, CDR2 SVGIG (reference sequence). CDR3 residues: CAWTLSGGRKETQYF. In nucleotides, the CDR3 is TGTGCCTGGACCCTGAGCGGGGGGAGGAAAGAGACCCAGTACTTC.

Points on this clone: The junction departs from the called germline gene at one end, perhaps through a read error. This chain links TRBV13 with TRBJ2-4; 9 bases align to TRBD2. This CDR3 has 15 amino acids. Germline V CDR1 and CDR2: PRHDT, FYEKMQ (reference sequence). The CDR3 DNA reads TGTGCCAGCAGCAGCGGGGGGATCTCCAAGAACATTCAGTACTTC. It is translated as CASSSGGISKNIQYF.

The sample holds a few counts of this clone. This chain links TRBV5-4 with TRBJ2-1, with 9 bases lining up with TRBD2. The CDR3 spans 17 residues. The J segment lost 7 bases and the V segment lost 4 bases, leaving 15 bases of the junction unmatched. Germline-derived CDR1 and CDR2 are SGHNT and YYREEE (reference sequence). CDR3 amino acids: CASSQGWTSDGWNEQFF. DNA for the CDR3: TGTGCCAGCAGCCAAGGGTGGACTAGCGATGGGTGGAATGAGCAGTTCTTC.

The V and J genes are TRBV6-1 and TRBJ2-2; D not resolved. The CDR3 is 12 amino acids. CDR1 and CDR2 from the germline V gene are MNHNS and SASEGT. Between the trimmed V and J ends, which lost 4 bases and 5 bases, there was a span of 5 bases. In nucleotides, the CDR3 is TGTGCCAGCAGTGTCGGTACCGGGGAGCTGTTTTTT. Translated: CASSVGTGELFF.

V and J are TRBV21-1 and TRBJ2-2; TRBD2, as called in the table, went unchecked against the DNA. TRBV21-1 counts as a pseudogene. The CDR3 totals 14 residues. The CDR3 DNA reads TGTGCCAGCAGCAAAGCCGGCAGCACCGGGGAGCTGCTTTTT. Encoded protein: CASSKAGSTGELLF.

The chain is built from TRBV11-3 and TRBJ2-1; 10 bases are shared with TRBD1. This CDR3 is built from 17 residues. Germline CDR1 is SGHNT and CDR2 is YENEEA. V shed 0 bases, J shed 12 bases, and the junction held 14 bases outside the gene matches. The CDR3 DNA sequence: TGTGCCAGCAGCTTAGACCGAGGGACAGGGGCCGTTAGGAGGCAGTTCTTC. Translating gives CASSLDRGTGAVRRQFF.

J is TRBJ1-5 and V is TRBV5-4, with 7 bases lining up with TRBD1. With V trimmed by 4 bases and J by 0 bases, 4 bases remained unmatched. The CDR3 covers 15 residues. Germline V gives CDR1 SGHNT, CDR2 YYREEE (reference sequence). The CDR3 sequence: CASSRGQDSNQPQHF. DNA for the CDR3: TGTGCCAGCAGCCGTGGACAGGATAGCAATCAGCCCCAGCATTTT. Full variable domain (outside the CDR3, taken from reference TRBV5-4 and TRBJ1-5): ETGVTQSPTHLIKTRGQQVTLRCSSQSGHNTVSWYQQALGQGPQFIFQYYREEENGRGNFPPRFSGLQFPNYSSELNVNALELDDSALYLCASSRGQDSNQPQHFGDGTRLSIL.

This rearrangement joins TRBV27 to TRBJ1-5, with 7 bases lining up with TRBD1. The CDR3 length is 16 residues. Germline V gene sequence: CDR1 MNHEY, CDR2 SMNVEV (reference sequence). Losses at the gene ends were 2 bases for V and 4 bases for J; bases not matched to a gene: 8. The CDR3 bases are TGTGCCAGCAGTTTACGTTCAGGGGGGAATAATCAGCCCCAGCATTTT. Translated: CASSLRSGGNNQPQHF.

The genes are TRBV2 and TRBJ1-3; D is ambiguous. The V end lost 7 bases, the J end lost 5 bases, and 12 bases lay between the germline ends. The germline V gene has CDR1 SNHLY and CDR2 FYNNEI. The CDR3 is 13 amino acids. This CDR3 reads CASKTDGRNTIYF. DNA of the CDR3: TGTGCCAGCAAGACTGACGGAAGAAACACCATATATTTT. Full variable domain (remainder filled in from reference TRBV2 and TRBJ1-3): EPEVTQTPSHQVTQMGQEVILRCVPISNHLYFYWYRQILGQKVEFLVSFYNNEISEKSEIFDDQFSVERPDGSNFTLKIRSTKLEDSAMYFCASKTDGRNTIYFGEGSWLTVV.